The entry that follows covers one T cell receptor beta chain sequence. Its antigen is not known. Repertoires were generated with immunoSEQ multiplex PCR, while TCRdb's copy carries only in-frame clones and drops some. The sample carries 65,000 to 100,000 clones, around 80% recorded once. The data belong to a study of OX40 agonist ivuxolimab in advanced cancers. Study-wide background: Participants, roughly 81% male, averaged approximately 56 years of age, ranging from 23 to 79. General study points: The antigens recognized by the expanded peripheral T cells, that is their antigen specificity, were not determined. Expanded clones belonging to CD8+ T cells outnumbered, on average, those of CD4+.

Collection of blood occurred at baseline, at cycle 4 day 1, and at cycle 7 day 1. Trimming stripped 5 bases from V and 5 bases from J, with 9 bases between. CDR3 length: 13 amino acids. Germline V gives CDR1 MRHNA, CDR2 SNTAGT. This receptor was taken from an adult with an advanced solid tumor such as melanoma, head and neck, liver or kidney cancer. The sample in question was CD4+ or CD8+ T cells sorted from blood, obtained in a trial of the OX40 agonist ivuxolimab. The rearrangement links TRBV6-4 to TRBJ2-2, with D possibly being TRBD1 (6 bases). The CDR3 DNA sequence: TGTGCCAGCAGTACAGGGACGACCGGGGAGCTGTTTTTT. It encodes CASSTGTTGELFF.